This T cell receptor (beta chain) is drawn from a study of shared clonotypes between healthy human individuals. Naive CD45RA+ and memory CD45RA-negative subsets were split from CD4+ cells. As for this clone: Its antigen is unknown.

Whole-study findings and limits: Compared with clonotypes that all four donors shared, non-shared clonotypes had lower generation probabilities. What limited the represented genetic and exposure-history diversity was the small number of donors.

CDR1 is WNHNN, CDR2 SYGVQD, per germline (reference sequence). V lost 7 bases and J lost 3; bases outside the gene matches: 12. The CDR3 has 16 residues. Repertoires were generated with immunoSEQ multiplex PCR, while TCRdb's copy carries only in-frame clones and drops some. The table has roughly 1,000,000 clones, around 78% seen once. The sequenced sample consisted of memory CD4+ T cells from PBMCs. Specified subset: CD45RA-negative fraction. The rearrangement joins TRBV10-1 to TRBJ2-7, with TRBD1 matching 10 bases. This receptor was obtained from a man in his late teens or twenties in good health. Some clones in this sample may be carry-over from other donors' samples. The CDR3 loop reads CASIKDRGPDGYEQYF. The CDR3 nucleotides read TGCGCCAGCATTAAAGACAGGGGGCCCGACGGCTACGAGCAGTACTTC.